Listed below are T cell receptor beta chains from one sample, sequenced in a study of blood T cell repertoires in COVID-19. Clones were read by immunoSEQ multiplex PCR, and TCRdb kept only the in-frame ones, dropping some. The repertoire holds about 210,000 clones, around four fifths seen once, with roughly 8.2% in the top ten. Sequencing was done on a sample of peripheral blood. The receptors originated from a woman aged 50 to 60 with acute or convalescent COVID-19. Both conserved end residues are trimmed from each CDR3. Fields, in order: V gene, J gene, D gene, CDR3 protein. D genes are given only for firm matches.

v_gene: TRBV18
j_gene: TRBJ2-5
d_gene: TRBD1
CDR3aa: ASSHDGTGPETQY

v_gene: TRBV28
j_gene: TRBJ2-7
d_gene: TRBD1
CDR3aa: ASVRGDRGFMDEQY

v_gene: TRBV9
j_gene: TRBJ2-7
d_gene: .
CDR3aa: ASSVVPVGGEQY

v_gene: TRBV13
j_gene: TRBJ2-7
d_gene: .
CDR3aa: ASSGSSYEQY

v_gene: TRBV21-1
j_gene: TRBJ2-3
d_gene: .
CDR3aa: ASSPAGTQY

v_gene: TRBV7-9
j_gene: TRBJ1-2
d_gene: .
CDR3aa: ASSFRNYGYT

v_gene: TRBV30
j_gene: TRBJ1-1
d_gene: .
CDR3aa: AWSSGQGAF

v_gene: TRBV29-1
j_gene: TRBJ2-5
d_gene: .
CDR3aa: SVQGGETQY

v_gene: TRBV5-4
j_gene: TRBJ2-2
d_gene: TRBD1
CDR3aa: ASSWDSRSYTGELF

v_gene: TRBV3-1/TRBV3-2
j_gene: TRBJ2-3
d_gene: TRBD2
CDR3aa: ASRETSDYTDTQY

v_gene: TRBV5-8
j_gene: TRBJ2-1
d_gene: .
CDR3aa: ASSSPWTSGVSYNEQF

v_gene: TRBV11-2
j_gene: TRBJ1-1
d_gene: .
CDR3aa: ASSTGEGAF

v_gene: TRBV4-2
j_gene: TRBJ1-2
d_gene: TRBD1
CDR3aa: ASSPQQGAGYGYT

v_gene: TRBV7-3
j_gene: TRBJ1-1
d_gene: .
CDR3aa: ASSRTGTRGTEAF

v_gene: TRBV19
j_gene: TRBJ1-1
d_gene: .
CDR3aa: ASSIVGAQAF

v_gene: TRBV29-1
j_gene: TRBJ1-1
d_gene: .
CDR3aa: SVLTGEAF

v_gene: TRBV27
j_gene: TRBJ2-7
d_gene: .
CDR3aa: ASSFDKASYEQY

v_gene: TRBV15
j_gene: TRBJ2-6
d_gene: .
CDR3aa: ATSRDRQLSGANVLT

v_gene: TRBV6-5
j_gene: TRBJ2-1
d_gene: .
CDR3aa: ASSYSGASYNEQF

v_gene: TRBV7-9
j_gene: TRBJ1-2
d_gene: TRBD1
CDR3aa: ASSSGDSVPNYGYT

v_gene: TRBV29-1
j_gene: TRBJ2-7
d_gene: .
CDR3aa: SVEILREQY

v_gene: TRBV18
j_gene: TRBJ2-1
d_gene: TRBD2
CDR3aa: ASSPALLAGFYNEQF

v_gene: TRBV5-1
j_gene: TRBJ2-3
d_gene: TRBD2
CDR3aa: ASTKSSGSTDTQY

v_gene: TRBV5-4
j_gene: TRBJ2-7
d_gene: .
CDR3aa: ASSFGGAVNEQY

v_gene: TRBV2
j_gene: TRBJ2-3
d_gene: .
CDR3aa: ASSPGTTYTDTQY

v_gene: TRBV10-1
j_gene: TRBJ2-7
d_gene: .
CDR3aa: ASSESSSTSEQY

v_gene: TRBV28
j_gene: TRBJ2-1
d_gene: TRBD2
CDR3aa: ASSTPGLAGVNEQF

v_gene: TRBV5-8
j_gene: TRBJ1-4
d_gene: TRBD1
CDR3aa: ASSLAGGSNEKLF

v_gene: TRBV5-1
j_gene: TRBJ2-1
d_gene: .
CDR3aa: ASSAWGGSYNEQF

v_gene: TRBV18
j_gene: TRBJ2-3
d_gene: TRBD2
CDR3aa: ASSLRNGGGTDTQY

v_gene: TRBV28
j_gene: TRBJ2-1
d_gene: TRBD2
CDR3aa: ASSGTSGIKNEQF

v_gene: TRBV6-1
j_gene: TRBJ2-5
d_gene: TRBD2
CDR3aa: ASSAGTSGTQETQY

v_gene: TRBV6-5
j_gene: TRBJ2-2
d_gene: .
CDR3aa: ASRPGVLPGELF

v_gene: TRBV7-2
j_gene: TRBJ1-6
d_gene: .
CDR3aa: ASSLSGRVGSPLH

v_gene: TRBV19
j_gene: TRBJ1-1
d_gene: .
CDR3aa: ASSGVLNTEAF

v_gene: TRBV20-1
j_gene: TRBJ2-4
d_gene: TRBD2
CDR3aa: SAGGGNIQY

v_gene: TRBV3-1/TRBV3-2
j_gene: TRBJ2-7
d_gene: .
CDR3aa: ASSQGPVYEQY

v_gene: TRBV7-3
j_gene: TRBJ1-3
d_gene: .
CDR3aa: ASSLKGAPGNTIY

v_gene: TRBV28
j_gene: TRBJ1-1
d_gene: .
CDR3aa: ASSLWTGQAF

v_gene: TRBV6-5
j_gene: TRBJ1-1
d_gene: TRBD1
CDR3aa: ASSHSGQDLEAF

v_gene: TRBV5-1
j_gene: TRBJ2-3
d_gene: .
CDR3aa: ASSPLDGQADTQY

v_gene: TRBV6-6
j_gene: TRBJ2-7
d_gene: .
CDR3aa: ASSYSNLAGPDEQY

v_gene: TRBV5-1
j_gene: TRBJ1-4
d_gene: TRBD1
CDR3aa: ASSFRPGQGGPTNEKLF

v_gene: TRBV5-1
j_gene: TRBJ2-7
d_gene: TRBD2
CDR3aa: ASSSGLAGEGKNEQY

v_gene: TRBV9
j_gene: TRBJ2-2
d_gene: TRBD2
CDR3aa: ASSVGLAGNTGELF

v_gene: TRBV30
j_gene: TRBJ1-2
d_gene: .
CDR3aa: AWRTGYNYGYT

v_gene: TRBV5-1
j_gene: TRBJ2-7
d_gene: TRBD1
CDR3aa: ASSDPGQGMFYEQY

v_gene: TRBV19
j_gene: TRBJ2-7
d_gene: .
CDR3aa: ATGPSYEQY

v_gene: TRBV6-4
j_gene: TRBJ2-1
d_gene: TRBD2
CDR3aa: ASSDSIAGGRDEQF

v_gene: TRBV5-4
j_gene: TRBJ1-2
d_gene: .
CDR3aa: ASSLDGGRFGHQEGNGYT

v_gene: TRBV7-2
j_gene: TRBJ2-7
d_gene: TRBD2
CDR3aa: ASSSGVAGGYEQY

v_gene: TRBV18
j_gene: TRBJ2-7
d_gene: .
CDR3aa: ASSRGREQY

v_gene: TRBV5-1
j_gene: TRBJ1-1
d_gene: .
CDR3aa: ASSRGGADTEAF

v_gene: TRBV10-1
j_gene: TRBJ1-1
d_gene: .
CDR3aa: ASRTGGEGNMNTEAF

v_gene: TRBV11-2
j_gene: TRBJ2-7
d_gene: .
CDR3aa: ASSPEGGHYEQY